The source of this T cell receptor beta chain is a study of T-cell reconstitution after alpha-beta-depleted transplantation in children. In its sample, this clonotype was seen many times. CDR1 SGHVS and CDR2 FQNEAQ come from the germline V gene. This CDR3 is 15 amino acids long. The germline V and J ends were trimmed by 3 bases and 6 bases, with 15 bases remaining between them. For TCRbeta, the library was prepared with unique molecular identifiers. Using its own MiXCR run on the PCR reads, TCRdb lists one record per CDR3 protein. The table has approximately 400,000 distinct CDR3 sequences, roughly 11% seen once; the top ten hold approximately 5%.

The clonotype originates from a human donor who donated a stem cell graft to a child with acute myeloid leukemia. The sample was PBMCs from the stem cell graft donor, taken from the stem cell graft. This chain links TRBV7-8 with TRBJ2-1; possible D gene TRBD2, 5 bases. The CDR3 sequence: CASSFQGLQGNEQFF. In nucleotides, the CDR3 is TGTGCCAGCAGCTTTCAAGGACTCCAAGGCAATGAGCAGTTCTTC.